This passage covers 22 T cell receptor beta chains from one sample sequenced in a study of cytomegalovirus exposure and HLA in healthy donors. PCR primers comprised 60 Vbeta and 13 Jbeta primers. Sequenced by immunoSEQ multiplex PCR; TCRdb stores in-frame clones only, minus some. The table shows 100,000 to 150,000 clones, with 77% occurring only once. What was sequenced was PBMCs. These receptors were collected from a male donor in good health and CMV-seropositive.

The chain is built from TRBV6-5 and TRBJ1-6; tentatively, D is TRBD1 (6 bases). The germline gives CDR1 MNHEY, CDR2 SVGAGI. This CDR3 contains 15 residues. V dropped 3 bases and J dropped 7 bases, with 13 bases sitting between them. The CDR3 is CASSYTGTRNSPLHF. CDR3 in DNA: TGTGCCAGCAGTTATACAGGGACGAGAAATTCACCCCTCCACTTT.

The J gene is TRBJ2-1, the V gene TRBV27; D is ambiguous. The V gene's germline CDR1 is MNHEY and CDR2 SMNVEV (reference sequence). Between the trimmed V and J ends, which lost 1 base and 6 bases, there was a span of 10 bases. The length of the CDR3 is 14 residues. CDR3 bases: TGTGCCAGCAGTTTATATGGAGTTTTCAATGAGCAGTTCTTC. Amino acids: CASSLYGVFNEQFF.

The chain has TRBV5-6 and TRBJ2-7, with TRBD2 as a possible D gene (5 bases). Germline-derived CDR1 and CDR2 are SGHDT and YYEEEE. This CDR3 region has 14 residues. Trimming stripped 4 bases from V and 4 bases from J, with 15 bases between. The CDR3 DNA sequence: TGTGCCAGCAGCCCCTGGACTCACCCTTACGAGCAGTACTTC. It specifies CASSPWTHPYEQYF.

The chain is built from TRBV13 and TRBJ1-1; a possible D gene is TRBD1 (5 bases). The CDR3 is 14 amino acids. The ends were cut back, 0 bases at V and 5 bases at J, with 10 bases in the middle. Germline loops: CDR1 PRHDT, CDR2 FYEKMQ (reference sequence). The CDR3 DNA reads TGTGCCAGCAGCTTAGGGGGGCTTGGTACTGAAGCTTTCTTT. It is translated as CASSLGGLGTEAFF. Filled out from reference TRBV13 and TRBJ1-1, the complete variable domain reads AAGVIQSPRHLIKEKRETATLKCYPIPRHDTVYWYQQGPGQDPQFLISFYEKMQSDKGSIPDRFSAQQFSDYHSELNMSSLELGDSALYFCASSLGGLGTEAFFGQGTRLTVV.

The chain has TRBV7-9 and TRBJ2-1; TRBD1 agrees at 9 bases. The germline CDR1 and CDR2 sequences are SEHNR and FQNEAQ (reference sequence). Germline trimming cut 4 bases from V and 6 bases from J; bases unmatched to any gene: 4. This CDR3 region has 14 residues. CDR3 in amino acids: CASSWRQGGNEQFF. For the CDR3, the DNA is TGTGCCAGCAGCTGGAGACAGGGGGGCAATGAGCAGTTCTTC. The whole variable domain, remainder taken from reference TRBV7-9 and TRBJ2-1, is DTGVSQNPRHKITKRGQNVTFRCDPISEHNRLYWYRQTLGQGPEFLTYFQNEAQLEKSRLLSDRFSAERPKGSFSTLEIQRTEQGDSAMYLCASSWRQGGNEQFFGPGTRLTVL.

The chain couples TRBV27 to TRBJ2-3, with a tentative D call TRBD1 (5 bases). Trimming left V 2 bases short and J 3 bases short, with 15 bases between. The CDR3 runs 16 residues. Per germline, CDR1 MNHEY and CDR2 SMNVEV (reference sequence). CDR3 nucleotide sequence: TGTGCCAGCAGTTTAACCCCGACTTCAGGGACAGATACGCAGTATTTT. Translation: CASSLTPTSGTDTQYF.

The chain has TRBV2 and TRBJ2-7; 10 positions agree with TRBD1. Germline loops: CDR1 SNHLY, CDR2 FYNNEI. This CDR3 has 14 amino acids. J gave up 3 bases and V 5 bases, and 4 bases lay outside the gene matches. The CDR3 reads CASSPGTGDYEQYF. The CDR3, as DNA: TGTGCCAGCAGTCCCGGGACAGGGGACTACGAGCAGTACTTC.

This rearrangement joins TRBV13 to TRBJ2-5; no reliable D call. V was trimmed by 5 bases and J by 7 bases, leaving 17 bases between them. From germline, CDR1 is PRHDT and CDR2 FYEKMQ (reference sequence). This CDR3 comprises 14 residues. CDR3 sequence reads: CASSRRPQGGTQYF. The CDR3 coding sequence is TGTGCCAGCAGCAGAAGACCCCAAGGCGGGACCCAGTACTTC.

This clone was seen a handful of times. Here the CDR3 DNA reads TGTGCCAGCAGTTCCCCCGGGACAGGGGGTAAATTGGGCACTGAAGCTTTCTTT. Its translation is CASSSPGTGGKLGTEAFF. The chain combines TRBV28 with TRBJ1-1, with 11 bases matching TRBD1. This CDR3 is 18 amino acids long. V gave up 4 bases and J gave up 4 bases; unmatched junction bases: 14. The germline CDR1 and CDR2 sequences are MDHEN and SYDVKM.

This sequence joins TRBV4-1 and TRBJ1-2; the D gene is possibly TRBD1 (5 bases). Deletions cut 0 bases from V and 7 bases from J, with 9 bases between. The CDR3 totals 13 residues. Germline V gives CDR1 MGHRA, CDR2 YSYEKL. CDR3 region: CASSQEGRVGYTF. DNA for the CDR3: TGCGCCAGCAGCCAAGAGGGCAGGGTTGGCTACACCTTC.

The chain couples TRBV7-3 to TRBJ2-3; perhaps TRBD2 as D (6 bases). Per the germline V gene, CDR1 is SGHTA and CDR2 is FQGTGA. The ends were cut back, 5 bases at V and 2 bases at J, with 8 bases in the middle. The CDR3 is made up of 13 amino acids. In DNA, the CDR3 is TGTGCCAGCAGCCCTAGCGCCACAGATACGCAGTATTTT. Translating it yields CASSPSATDTQYF. The full variable domain, rest sourced from reference TRBV7-3 and TRBJ2-3, is GAGVSQTPSNKVTEKGKYVELRCDPISGHTALYWYRQSLGQGPEFLIYFQGTGAADDSGLPNDRFFAVRPEGSVSTLKIQRTERGDSAVYLCASSPSATDTQYFGPGTRLTVL.

The gene calls are TRBV28 and TRBJ2-7, with no clear D. V was cut by 2 bases and J by 6 bases, with 11 bases left in between. Germline V CDR1 and CDR2: MDHEN, SYDVKM. The CDR3 is 13 residues long. This CDR3 reads CASSLGQVVEQYF. CDR3 nucleotide sequence: TGTGCCAGCAGTTTAGGGCAGGTTGTCGAGCAGTACTTC.

CDR3 bases: TGTGCCAGCAGCTCCCCCGGAGGACAGGGCTACGAGCAGTACTTC. Translation: CASSSPGGQGYEQYF. The chain carries TRBV7-9 and TRBJ2-7; TRBD1 matches at 8 bases. There are 15 residues in the CDR3. CDR1 is SEHNR and CDR2 is FQNEAQ in the germline V gene (reference sequence). V gave up 4 bases and J gave up 3 bases; unmatched junction bases: 8.

With respect to this clone: Other DNA sequences from this sample encode an identical CDR3 as well. CDR3 sequence (DNA): TGTGCCAGTAGTGTAGGGCAGAACACCGGGGAGCTGTTTTTT. Protein sequence: CASSVGQNTGELFF. The gene calls are TRBV19 and TRBJ2-2; D gene unclear. Germline V gene lookup returns CDR1 LNHDA and CDR2 SQIVND (reference sequence). Deletions cut 5 bases from V and 1 base from J, with 8 bases between. The length of the CDR3 is 14 residues.

This clone was seen only a few times. J is TRBJ1-2 and V is TRBV7-8; tentative D call: TRBD1 (5 bases). In germline, CDR1 is SGHVS, CDR2 FQNEAQ. This CDR3 has 16 amino acids. V was cut by 3 bases and J by 5 bases, with 19 bases left in between. CDR3 in DNA: TGTGCCAGCAGCTTGATCAATTCGGGAGGGGAATATGGCTACACCTTC. Protein: CASSLINSGGEYGYTF.

Concerning this clone: This specimen includes other DNA sequences encoding the same CDR3. CDR3 in DNA: TGTGCCAGCACCCACGGGGTTACTCAGCCCCAGCATTTT. Its protein product is CASTHGVTQPQHF. The rearrangement links TRBV6-6 to TRBJ1-5, with D uncertain. The V gene lost 7 bases and the J gene lost 6 bases, with 13 bases spanning the gap. CDR3 length: 13 amino acids. CDR1 MNHNY and CDR2 SVGAGI come from the germline V gene (reference sequence).

This chain joins TRBV5-1 and TRBJ1-2; D may be TRBD1 (5 bases). Germline CDR1 is SGHRS and CDR2 is YFSETQ. The CDR3 extends over 13 amino acids. V lost 4 bases and J 3 bases, leaving 10 bases between the germline ends. CDR3 coding DNA: TGCGCCAGCAGCCCCTCGGGGGACTATGGCTACACCTTC. Protein: CASSPSGDYGYTF.

V and J are TRBV2 and TRBJ2-2; unclear D gene. The CDR3 has 13 residues. V dropped 0 bases and J dropped 5 bases, with 4 bases sitting between them. Per germline, CDR1 SNHLY and CDR2 FYNNEI. This chain's CDR3 is CASSEASTGELFF. Here the CDR3 DNA reads TGTGCCAGCAGTGAAGCTTCTACCGGGGAGCTGTTTTTT.

This sequence joins TRBV2 and TRBJ2-7, with 10 bases fitting TRBD2. There are 15 residues in the CDR3. Looked up from germline, CDR1 is SNHLY and CDR2 is FYNNEI. With V trimmed by 4 bases and J by 3 bases, 6 bases remained unmatched. CDR3 amino acids: CASSVQASGSYEQYF. In DNA form, the CDR3 reads TGTGCCAGCAGTGTCCAGGCTAGCGGGAGCTACGAGCAGTACTTC.

A single count supports this clone. The rearrangement uses TRBV11-1 and TRBJ2-7; D unresolved. CDR1 and CDR2 (germline): SGHAT, FQDESV (reference sequence). V lost 2 bases and J 3 bases, leaving 5 bases between the germline ends. This CDR3 spans 12 amino acids. CDR3 protein: CASSLQDYEQYF. The CDR3 nucleotides read TGTGCCAGCAGCTTACAGGACTACGAGCAGTACTTC.

J is TRBJ2-3 and V is TRBV28, with 14 positions matching TRBD2. The V segment lost 6 bases and the J segment 2 bases; nucleotides outside the gene matches: 7. This CDR3 region has 17 residues. CDR1 is MDHEN and CDR2 is SYDVKM in the germline V gene. The CDR3 sequence: CASRPPGLAGVTDTQYF. DNA for the CDR3: TGTGCCAGCAGACCTCCGGGACTAGCGGGGGTCACAGATACGCAGTATTTT.

The V and J genes are TRBV18 and TRBJ2-3; TRBD2 agrees at 7 bases. The CDR3 is made up of 16 amino acids. J lost 1 base, V lost 1 base, and 5 bases had no gene match. Germline V gives CDR1 KGHSH, CDR2 LQKENI. CDR3 loop: CASSPLFTSGTDTQYF. The CDR3 coding sequence is TGTGCCAGCTCACCACTGTTCACTAGCGGCACAGATACGCAGTATTTT.